One and the same sample provided the 9 T cell receptor beta chains below, sequenced in a study of OX40 agonist ivuxolimab in advanced cancers. TCRdb keeps only in-frame clones here, not all; method: immunoSEQ multiplex PCR. This table has approximately 100,000 clones, 90% appearing once. The sequences come from CD4+ or CD8+ T cells sorted from blood, collected in a trial of the OX40 agonist ivuxolimab. The receptors stem from an adult with an advanced solid tumor such as melanoma, head and neck, liver or kidney cancer.

The chain recombines TRBV2 with TRBJ2-3, with a tentative D call TRBD1 (5 bases). Per the germline V gene, CDR1 is SNHLY and CDR2 is FYNNEI. With 1 base removed from V and 5 bases from J, the gap between germline ends came to 16 bases. This CDR3 region has 16 residues. The CDR3 DNA is TGTGCCAGCAGTGAAGTGGTCCTAGTTCAGGGAGATACGCAGTATTTT. Amino acid sequence: CASSEVVLVQGDTQYF.

This chain joins TRBV30 and TRBJ2-4; 7 nucleotides line up with TRBD1. This CDR3 has 14 amino acids. Germline V gene sequence: CDR1 GTSNPN, CDR2 SVGIG (reference sequence). Trimming at V came to 3 bases and at J to 3 bases, leaving 5 bases not matched to a gene. In nucleotides, the CDR3 is TGTGCCTGGAGGGGAAGACAGGGCAAAAACATTCAGTACTTC. Amino acid sequence: CAWRGRQGKNIQYF.

The chain employs TRBV15 and TRBJ1-2, with D unclear. CDR3 length: 15 residues. CDR1 is LNHNV, CDR2 YYDKDF, per germline (reference sequence). Trimming pared 0 bases from V and 3 bases from J, leaving 11 bases between. CDR3 amino acids: CATSRDLTADYGYTF. CDR3 bases: TGTGCCACCAGCAGAGATCTCACGGCTGACTATGGCTACACCTTC. The full variable domain, with the rest looked up from reference TRBV15 and TRBJ1-2, is DAMVIQNPRYQVTQFGKPVTLSCSQTLNHNVMYWYQQKSSQAPKLLFHYYDKDFNNEADTPDNFQSRRPNTSFCFLDIRSPGLGDTAMYLCATSRDLTADYGYTFGSGTRLTVV.

The V and J genes are TRBV7-2 and TRBJ2-7; 10 bases fit TRBD1. CDR1 SGHTA and CDR2 FQGNSA come from the germline V gene. After removal of 5 bases from V and 3 bases from J, the junction contained 4 bases not matched to a gene. The CDR3 loop spans 14 amino acids. The CDR3 loop reads CASSIDRGLYEQYF. The CDR3 coding sequence is TGTGCCAGCAGCATCGACAGGGGGCTCTACGAGCAGTACTTC.

The chain carries TRBV7-2 and TRBJ1-5, with D hard to call. CDR3 length: 15 amino acids. V was pared by 1 base and J by 3 bases, with 10 bases between. Germline CDR1 is SGHTA and CDR2 is FQGNSA. Here the CDR3 reads CASSLGYVSNQPQHF. The CDR3, as DNA: TGTGCCAGCAGCTTAGGGTACGTTTCCAATCAGCCCCAGCATTTT.

This chain links TRBV5-1 with TRBJ1-2; 8 positions match TRBD1. The CDR3 runs to 16 residues. The V and J ends lost 0 bases and 12 bases, in that order; junction bases with no gene match: 16. The V gene's germline CDR1 is SGHRS and CDR2 YFSETQ. CDR3 residues: CASSLVSSPGTGVNTF. CDR3 nucleotides: TGCGCCAGCAGCTTGGTTTCTAGTCCGGGGACAGGAGTTAACACCTTC.

This clone was recorded once. V gene TRBV6-5 combines with J gene TRBJ1-2; 8 positions agree with TRBD1. Trimming cost V 4 bases and J 6 bases; bases outside gene matches: 7. Germline V CDR1 and CDR2: MNHEY, SVGAGI. The CDR3 runs to 14 residues. This CDR3 is CASSSVDRVNGYTF. CDR3 DNA sequence: TGTGCCAGCAGTTCAGTGGACAGGGTGAATGGCTACACCTTC.

The chain joins TRBV15 to TRBJ1-3, with unresolved D. The germline V gene encodes CDR1 LNHNV and CDR2 YYDKDF (reference sequence). The CDR3 contains 17 residues. With 0 bases removed from V and 1 base from J, the gap between germline ends came to 13 bases. The DNA of the CDR3 is TGTGCCACCAGCAGAGAGTTAGGGCGCAGATCTGGAAACACCATATATTTT. Encoded protein: CATSRELGRRSGNTIYF.

The J gene is TRBJ2-5, the V gene TRBV5-1; D is perhaps TRBD1 (6 bases). The CDR3 runs 13 residues. Germline V CDR1 and CDR2: SGHRS, YFSETQ. The ends were cut back, 3 bases at V and 1 base at J, with 7 bases in the middle. The CDR3 region has the DNA TGCGCCAGCAGCTGGGACATCCAAGAGACCCAGTACTTC. This sequence encodes CASSWDIQETQYF.